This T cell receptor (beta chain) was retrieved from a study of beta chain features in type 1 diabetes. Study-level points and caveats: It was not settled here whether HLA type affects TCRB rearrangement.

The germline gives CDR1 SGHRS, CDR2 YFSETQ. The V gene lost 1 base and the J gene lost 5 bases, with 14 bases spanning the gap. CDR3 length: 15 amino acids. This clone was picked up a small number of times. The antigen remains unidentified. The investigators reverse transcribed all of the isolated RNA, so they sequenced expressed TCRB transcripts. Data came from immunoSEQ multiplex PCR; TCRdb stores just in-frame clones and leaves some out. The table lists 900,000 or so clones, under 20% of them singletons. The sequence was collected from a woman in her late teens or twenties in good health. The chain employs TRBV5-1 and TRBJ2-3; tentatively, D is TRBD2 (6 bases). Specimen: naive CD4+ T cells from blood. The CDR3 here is CASSLSTSQRDTQYF. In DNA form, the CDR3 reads TGCGCCAGCAGCTTGAGTACTAGCCAGAGAGATACGCAGTATTTT.